The entry below describes one T cell receptor beta chain. Its antigen is still unknown. The length of the CDR3 is 15 residues. Germline values: CDR1 ENHRY, CDR2 SYGVKD. J lost 12 bases, V lost 2 bases, and 15 bases had no gene match. Donors had no recently reported acute infections or vaccinations and were HIV-negative. Among the donors, all were Caucasian adults who lived in Nashville, Tennessee. This record belongs to a study of shared clonotypes between healthy human individuals. Overall study results and limits: For sorted subsets, rarefaction showed incomplete sequencing despite large depth.

Each subset's genomic DNA was split evenly across several immunoSEQ plates. Sequenced by immunoSEQ multiplex PCR; TCRdb stores in-frame clones only, minus some. The table records a few million clones, 90% to 97% of them present only once. V gene TRBV10-3 combines with J gene TRBJ1-2, with 7 bases lining up with TRBD1. The sample taken for sequencing was naive CD4+ T cells sorted from blood. As for subset: CD45RA+ positively selected. The clonotype comes from a man younger than 30 in good health. The CDR3 DNA reads TGTGCCATCAGTGAGGGGACAGCGAGACTCCGACAAGACACCTTC. This sequence encodes CAISEGTARLRQDTF.